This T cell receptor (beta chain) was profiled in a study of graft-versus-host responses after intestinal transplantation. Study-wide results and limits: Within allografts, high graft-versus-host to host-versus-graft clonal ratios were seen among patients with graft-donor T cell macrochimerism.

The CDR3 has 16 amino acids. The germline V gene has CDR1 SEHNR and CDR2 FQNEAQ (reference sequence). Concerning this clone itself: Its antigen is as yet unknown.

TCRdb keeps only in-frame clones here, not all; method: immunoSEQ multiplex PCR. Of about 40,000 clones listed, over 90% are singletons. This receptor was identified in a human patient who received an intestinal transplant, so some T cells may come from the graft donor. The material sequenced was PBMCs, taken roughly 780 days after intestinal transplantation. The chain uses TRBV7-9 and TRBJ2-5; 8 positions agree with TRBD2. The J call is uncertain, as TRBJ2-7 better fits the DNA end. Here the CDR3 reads CASSPIEAGAGYEQYF. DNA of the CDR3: TGTGCCAGCAGCCCCATCGAAGCGGGAGCGGGATACGAGCAGTACTTC.